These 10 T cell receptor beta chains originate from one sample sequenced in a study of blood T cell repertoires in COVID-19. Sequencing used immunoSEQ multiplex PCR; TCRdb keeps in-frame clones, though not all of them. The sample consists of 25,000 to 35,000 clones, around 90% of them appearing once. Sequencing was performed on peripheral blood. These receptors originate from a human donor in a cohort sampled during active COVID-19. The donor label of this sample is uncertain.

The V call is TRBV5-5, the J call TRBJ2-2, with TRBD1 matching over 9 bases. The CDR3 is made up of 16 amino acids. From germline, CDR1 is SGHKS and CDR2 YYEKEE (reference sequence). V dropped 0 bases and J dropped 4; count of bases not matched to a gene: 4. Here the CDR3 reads CASSLGQGDVTGELFF. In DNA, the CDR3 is TGTGCCAGCAGCTTGGGACAGGGGGATGTCACCGGGGAGCTGTTTTTT.

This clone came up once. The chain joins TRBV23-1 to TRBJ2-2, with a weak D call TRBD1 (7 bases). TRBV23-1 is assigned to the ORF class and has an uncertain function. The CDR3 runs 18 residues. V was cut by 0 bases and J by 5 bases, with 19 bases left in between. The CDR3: CASSQSRRGLRGTGELFF. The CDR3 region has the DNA TGCGCCAGCAGTCAATCGAGGAGGGGGCTGAGAGGGACCGGGGAGCTGTTTTTT.

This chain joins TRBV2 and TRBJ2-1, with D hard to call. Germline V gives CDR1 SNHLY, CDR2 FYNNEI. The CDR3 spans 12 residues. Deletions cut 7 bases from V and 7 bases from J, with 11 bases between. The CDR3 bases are TGTGCCAGCAAAACAGTAGTAAATGAGCAGTTCTTC. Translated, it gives CASKTVVNEQFF.

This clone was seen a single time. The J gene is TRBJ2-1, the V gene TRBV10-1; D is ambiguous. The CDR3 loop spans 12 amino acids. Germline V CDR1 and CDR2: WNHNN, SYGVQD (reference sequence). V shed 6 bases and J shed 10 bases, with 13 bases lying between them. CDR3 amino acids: CASSNYVGEQFF. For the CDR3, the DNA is TGCGCCAGCAGCAACTACGTCGGGGAGCAGTTCTTC.

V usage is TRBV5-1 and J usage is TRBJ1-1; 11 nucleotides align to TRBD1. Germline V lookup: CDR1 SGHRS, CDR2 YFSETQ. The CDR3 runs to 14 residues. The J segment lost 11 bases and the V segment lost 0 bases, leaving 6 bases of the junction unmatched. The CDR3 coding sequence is TGCGCCAGCAGCTTGGACGGACAGGGGGCCGGGGCTTTCTTT. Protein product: CASSLDGQGAGAFF.

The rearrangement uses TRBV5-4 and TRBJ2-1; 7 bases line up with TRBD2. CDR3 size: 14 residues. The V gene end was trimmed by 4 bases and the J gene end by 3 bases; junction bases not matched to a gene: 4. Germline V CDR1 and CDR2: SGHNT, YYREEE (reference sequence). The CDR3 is CASSHSGIYNEQFF. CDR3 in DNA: TGTGCCAGCAGCCACAGCGGGATCTACAATGAGCAGTTCTTC. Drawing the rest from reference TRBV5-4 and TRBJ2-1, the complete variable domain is ETGVTQSPTHLIKTRGQQVTLRCSSQSGHNTVSWYQQALGQGPQFIFQYYREEENGRGNFPPRFSGLQFPNYSSELNVNALELDDSALYLCASSHSGIYNEQFFGPGTRLTVL.

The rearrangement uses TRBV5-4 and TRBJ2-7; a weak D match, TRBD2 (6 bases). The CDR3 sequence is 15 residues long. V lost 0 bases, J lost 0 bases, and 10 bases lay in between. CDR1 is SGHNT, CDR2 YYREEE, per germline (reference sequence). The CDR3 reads CASSLAAGPSYEQYF. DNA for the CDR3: TGTGCCAGCAGCTTGGCAGCGGGCCCCTCCTACGAGCAGTACTTC.

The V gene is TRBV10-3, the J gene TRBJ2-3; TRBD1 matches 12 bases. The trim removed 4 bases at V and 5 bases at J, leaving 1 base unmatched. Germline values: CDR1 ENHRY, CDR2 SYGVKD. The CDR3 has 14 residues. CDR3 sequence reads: CAISGDRGQDTQYF. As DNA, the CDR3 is TGTGCCATCAGTGGGGACAGGGGGCAAGATACGCAGTATTTT.

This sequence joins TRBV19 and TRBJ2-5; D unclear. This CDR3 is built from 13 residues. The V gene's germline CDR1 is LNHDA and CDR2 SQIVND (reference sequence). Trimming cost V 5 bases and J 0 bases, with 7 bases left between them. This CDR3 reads CASSPAYQETQYF. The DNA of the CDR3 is TGTGCCAGTAGTCCAGCGTACCAAGAGACCCAGTACTTC.

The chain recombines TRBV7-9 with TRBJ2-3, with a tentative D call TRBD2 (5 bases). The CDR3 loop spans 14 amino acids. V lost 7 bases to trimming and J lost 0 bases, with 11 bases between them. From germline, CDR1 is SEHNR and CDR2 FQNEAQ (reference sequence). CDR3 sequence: CASTRDSSTDTQYF. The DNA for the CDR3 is TGTGCCAGCACCCGGGATTCTAGCACAGATACGCAGTATTTT. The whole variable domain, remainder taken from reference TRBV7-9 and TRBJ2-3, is DTGVSQNPRHKITKRGQNVTFRCDPISEHNRLYWYRQTLGQGPEFLTYFQNEAQLEKSRLLSDRFSAERPKGSFSTLEIQRTEQGDSAMYLCASTRDSSTDTQYFGPGTRLTVL.